The entry below gives a single TCR beta chain sequence along with its context. What it recognizes is unknown. Single viable CD3+CD4+CD8-CD45RO+ cells were sorted as the memory CD4+ T cells. CD4+ T cells were isolated by positive magnetic selection. The table came from immunoSEQ multiplex PCR; TCRdb's copy has only in-frame clones and leaves some out. The sample includes about 41,000 clones, about three quarters of them seen just once. This record belongs to a study of memory CD4+ T cells and cytomegalovirus serostatus. Study findings and constraints: Of about 150 reported CMV TCRbeta sequences, under 70 were found in memory CD4+ repertoires.

Germline V gene data show CDR1 as SGHAT and CDR2 as FQNNGV. The germline V and J ends were trimmed by 5 bases and 5 bases, with 15 bases remaining between them. The CDR3 loop spans 14 amino acids. The sequence came from an adult in good health and CMV-seronegative. The chain has TRBV11-2 and TRBJ1-1, with TRBD1 as a possible D gene (6 bases). The specimen was memory CD4+ T cells from blood. The CDR3 is CASSLAWGATEAFF. For the CDR3, the DNA is TGTGCCAGCAGCCTGGCATGGGGGGCAACTGAAGCTTTCTTT.